The 27 T cell receptor beta chains reported below all come from one sample, sequenced in a study of T cells after yellow fever vaccination. Via MiXCR, TCRdb re-called the 5' RACE reads, giving one row per CDR3 protein. The sample has hundreds of thousands of distinct CDR3 sequences, 9.5% to 15% seen once; the top ten hold 3.2%. The sequencing used CD4+ T cells sorted from PBMCs, collected 15 days after the yellow fever booster vaccination. All receptors come from a man younger than 35 who received the YFV17D yellow fever vaccine.

The genes are TRBV7-9 and TRBJ2-1, with D perhaps TRBD2 (5 bases). The length of the CDR3 is 19 residues. The germline V gene has CDR1 SEHNR and CDR2 FQNEAQ (reference sequence). The V end was cut by 8 bases, the J end by 0 bases, with 26 bases between. The CDR3 loop is CASGPTSWRVRSSYNEQFF. The CDR3 DNA reads as TGTGCCAGCGGACCAACCTCCTGGCGGGTTAGAAGCTCCTACAATGAGCAGTTCTTC.

This clonotype was recorded at least ten times. The J gene is TRBJ1-2, the V gene TRBV29-1; possible D gene TRBD1, 6 bases. With 2 bases removed from V and 8 bases from J, the gap between germline ends came to 15 bases. The CDR3 totals 13 residues. In germline, CDR1 is SQVTM, CDR2 ANQGSEA. The CDR3 sequence: CSVESGRGSGYTF. CDR3 coding DNA: TGCAGCGTTGAAAGTGGAAGGGGGTCGGGCTACACCTTC.

J is TRBJ2-3 and V is TRBV18; no definite D call. The germline V gene has CDR1 KGHSH and CDR2 LQKENI. V lost 4 bases, J lost 0 bases, and 11 bases lay in between. This CDR3 spans 15 amino acids. The CDR3 is CASSLPGSSTDTQYF. The CDR3 region has the DNA TGTGCCAGCTCACTGCCAGGTTCGAGCACAGATACGCAGTATTTT.

The V and J genes are TRBV12-3 or TRBV12-4 and TRBJ2-3; no definite D call. There are 12 residues in the CDR3. V gave up 2 bases and J gave up 4 bases, with 4 bases separating them. The CDR3 DNA reads as TGTGCCAGCAGTTTACCCCCAGATACGCAGTATTTT. Amino acids: CASSLPPDTQYF.

This chain uses TRBV12-3 or TRBV12-4 with TRBJ1-1, with TRBD1 as a possible D gene (5 bases). V dropped 2 bases and J dropped 1 base, with 8 bases sitting between them. CDR3 length: 14 amino acids. CDR3 protein: CASSLTGSNTEAFF. The CDR3 region has the DNA TGTGCCAGCAGTTTAACAGGATCGAACACTGAAGCTTTCTTT.

The V call is TRBV7-3, the J call TRBJ2-2, with TRBD2 matching 9 bases. Germline V gene lookup returns CDR1 SGHTA and CDR2 FQGTGA. The CDR3 sequence is 15 residues long. After removal of 5 bases from V and 4 bases from J, the junction contained 5 bases not matched to a gene. The CDR3 loop reads CASSIPLAGTGELFF. The DNA of the CDR3 is TGTGCCAGCAGCATACCACTAGCGGGCACCGGGGAGCTGTTTTTT.

This clonotype was observed at least ten times. The chain is built from TRBV4-1 and TRBJ2-1, with D possibly matching TRBD2 (5 bases). This CDR3 has 15 amino acids. V lost 4 bases and J lost 10, with 20 bases in between. In germline, CDR1 is MGHRA, CDR2 YSYEKL. CDR3 bases: TGCGCCAGCAGCCCCCTAGCCCCTAGGGTCGTGGAGCAGTTCTTC. Protein product: CASSPLAPRVVEQFF.

The chain couples TRBV18 to TRBJ2-7; 14 nucleotides line up with TRBD2. The CDR3 contains 17 residues. CDR1 is KGHSH, CDR2 LQKENI, per germline. Trimming cost V 5 bases and J 0 bases; bases outside gene matches: 6. The CDR3 DNA reads as TGTGCCAGCTCAATCGGGACTAGCGGGGGATCCTCCTACGAGCAGTACTTC. It is translated as CASSIGTSGGSSYEQYF.

The chain couples TRBV11-2 to TRBJ2-7, with D possibly being TRBD1 or TRBD2 (6 bases each). In germline, CDR1 is SGHAT, CDR2 FQNNGV. The CDR3 is made up of 13 amino acids. Trimming took 2 bases from V and 7 from J, leaving 12 bases between them. The CDR3 is CASSLTGAQEQYF. In DNA, the CDR3 is TGTGCCAGCAGCTTAACGGGGGCGCAAGAGCAGTACTTC.

In this sample, this clonotype turned up many times. The CDR3 coding sequence is TGTGCCAGCTCTACGGCGCCGTACTCCTACGAGCAGTACGTC. It is translated as CASSTAPYSYEQYV. The chain couples TRBV5-4 to TRBJ2-7; no clear D. The length of the CDR3 is 14 residues. From germline, CDR1 is SGHNT and CDR2 YYREEE (reference sequence). The germline V and J ends were trimmed by 7 bases and 0 bases, with 14 bases remaining between them.

The V call is TRBV5-4, the J call TRBJ2-1, with 7 bases that match TRBD1. Germline V gene lookup returns CDR1 SGHNT and CDR2 YYREEE (reference sequence). Trimming removed 2 bases from V and 3 bases from J; junction bases left unmatched: 5. The CDR3 length is 15 residues. The CDR3, as DNA: TGTGCCAGCAGCTTCCAGACAGGGAACTACAATGAGCAGTTCTTC. This sequence encodes CASSFQTGNYNEQFF.

This clonotype was seen more than once but under ten times. The rearrangement links TRBV6-6 to TRBJ1-2; 7 nucleotides line up with TRBD1. The CDR3 length is 14 residues. The germline V gene encodes CDR1 MNHNY and CDR2 SVGAGI (reference sequence). The J segment lost 3 bases and the V segment lost 6 bases, leaving 7 bases of the junction unmatched. The CDR3 DNA sequence: TGTGCCAGCAGGCAGGACAGGACTTACTATGGCTACACCTTC. The encoded protein is CASRQDRTYYGYTF.

The chain is built from TRBV7-3 and TRBJ1-6; possibly TRBD1 for D (6 bases). The CDR3 is made up of 16 amino acids. Trimming pared 2 bases from V and 0 bases from J, leaving 8 bases between. Germline loops: CDR1 SGHTA, CDR2 FQGTGA. CDR3 nucleotides: TGTGCCAGCAGCTTACAGGGGAGCTCCTATAATTCACCCCTCCACTTT. Encoded protein: CASSLQGSSYNSPLHF. The variable domain in full, with the rest retrieved from reference TRBV7-3 and TRBJ1-6, is GAGVSQTPSNKVTEKGKYVELRCDPISGHTALYWYRQSLGQGPEFLIYFQGTGAADDSGLPNDRFFAVRPEGSVSTLKIQRTERGDSAVYLCASSLQGSSYNSPLHFGNGTRLTVT.

This clonotype was counted a few times. The chain couples TRBV20-1 to TRBJ2-7; tentative D call: TRBD1 (6 bases). The ends were cut back, 5 bases at V and 6 bases at J, with 11 bases in the middle. CDR1 and CDR2 from the germline V gene are DFQATT and SNEGSKA (reference sequence). The CDR3 extends over 11 amino acids. CDR3 region: CSAETGSEQYF. DNA of the CDR3: TGCAGTGCTGAAACAGGGAGCGAGCAGTACTTC.

The chain couples TRBV20-1 to TRBJ2-1; D uncertain. The CDR3 consists of 14 residues. Germline-derived CDR1 and CDR2 are DFQATT and SNEGSKA (reference sequence). The ends were cut back, 3 bases at V and 4 bases at J, with 13 bases in the middle. The CDR3 coding sequence is TGCAGTGCTAGCCCACCGACCCCTTACAATGAGCAGTTCTTC. This sequence encodes CSASPPTPYNEQFF.

This clonotype was counted a few times. The V call is TRBV20-1, the J call TRBJ2-7; 9 bases agree with TRBD2. The CDR3 is made up of 14 amino acids. Germline values: CDR1 DFQATT, CDR2 SNEGSKA (reference sequence). With 3 bases clipped from V and 5 bases from J, the junction kept 8 bases outside the gene matches. The CDR3 DNA reads TGCAGTGCTAGGCCCCCCGGGACTAGCAACGAGCAGTACTTC. It encodes CSARPPGTSNEQYF.

V usage is TRBV9 and J usage is TRBJ2-3; 8 positions match TRBD1. The CDR3 spans 14 residues. J lost 4 bases, V lost 4 bases, and 5 bases had no gene match. Germline CDR1 reads SGDLS; CDR2 reads YYNGEE. The CDR3 DNA is TGTGCCAGCAGCTCTAGGACAGGGTCAGATACGCAGTATTTT. It translates to CASSSRTGSDTQYF.

This chain uses TRBV7-8 with TRBJ2-1; D possibly corresponds to TRBD2 (6 bases). CDR1 is SGHVS and CDR2 is FQNEAQ in the germline V gene. The CDR3 spans 14 residues. Trimming took 5 bases from V and 6 from J, leaving 14 bases between them. CDR3 bases: TGTGCCAGCAGCCTCCGACTAGATCTCAATGAGCAGTTCTTC. Translating it yields CASSLRLDLNEQFF.

The chain employs TRBV6-5 and TRBJ2-7; D is unclear. Per the germline V gene, CDR1 is MNHEY and CDR2 is SVGAGI. The CDR3 spans 13 residues. V gave up 5 bases and J gave up 5 bases, with 13 bases separating them. The CDR3 DNA reads TGTGCCAGCAGTAAGGCCGTTTCCCACGAGCAGTACGTC. It specifies CASSKAVSHEQYV.

This clonotype was observed a handful of times. The chain uses TRBV4-1 and TRBJ2-3; D is perhaps TRBD2 (6 bases). Germline values: CDR1 MGHRA, CDR2 YSYEKL. The V end was cut by 3 bases, the J end by 4 bases, with 17 bases between. This CDR3 is built from 16 residues. The CDR3 is CASSHKPTTGADTQYF. In nucleotides, the CDR3 is TGCGCCAGCAGCCACAAGCCGACCACGGGGGCAGATACGCAGTATTTT.

This clonotype was detected many times. The V and J genes are TRBV2 and TRBJ2-7; 7 bases fit TRBD2. There are 14 residues in the CDR3. V shed 2 bases, J shed 4 bases, and the junction held 5 bases outside the gene matches. CDR1 SNHLY and CDR2 FYNNEI come from the germline V gene. CDR3 bases: TGTGCCAGCAGTGAACGGCTCGGGGGGTACGAGCAGTACTTC. Translation: CASSERLGGYEQYF.

This CDR3 is CASSQGGDSGFSNSPLHF. CDR3 DNA sequence: TGCGCCAGCAGCCAAGGGGGGGACAGCGGATTTAGTAATTCACCCCTCCACTTT. The gene calls are TRBV4-3 and TRBJ1-6, with 7 bases aligning to TRBD1. Per germline, CDR1 LGHNA and CDR2 YSLEER. J gave up 6 bases and V 1 base, and 12 bases lay outside the gene matches. This CDR3 is built from 18 residues.

V gene TRBV7-2 combines with J gene TRBJ2-3; TRBD2 agrees at 9 bases. V was pared by 1 base and J by 6 bases, with 8 bases of the junction left unmatched. The CDR3 extends over 16 amino acids. Germline V gene sequence: CDR1 SGHTA, CDR2 FQGNSA. CDR3 bases: TGTGCCAGCAGCTTAGGGGTCGCGGGGGGGATGGATACGCAGTATTTT. Protein: CASSLGVAGGMDTQYF.

This clonotype turned up a few times. The chain carries TRBV5-4 and TRBJ2-7; 7 bases agree with TRBD1. After removal of 2 bases from V and 3 bases from J, the junction contained 5 bases not matched to a gene. The CDR3 length is 14 residues. Germline V gives CDR1 SGHNT, CDR2 YYREEE (reference sequence). CDR3 in amino acids: CASSLPGQNYEQYF. The CDR3 DNA reads TGTGCCAGCAGCTTACCGGGACAGAACTACGAGCAGTACTTC.

The chain joins TRBV7-2 to TRBJ2-3; D remains unclear. CDR1 is SGHTA, CDR2 FQGNSA, per germline. The CDR3 length is 14 residues. The germline V and J ends were trimmed by 5 bases and 0 bases, with 9 bases remaining between them. The CDR3 DNA reads as TGTGCCAGCAGCCGACTGATTAGCACAGATACGCAGTATTTT. It yields the protein CASSRLISTDTQYF.

This clonotype occurred a few times. The chain is built from TRBV21-1 and TRBJ2-7; TRBD2 was called by the table and not checked on the DNA. TRBV21-1 counts as a pseudogene. This CDR3 region has 18 residues. CDR3 coding DNA: TGTGCCAGCAGCCCTCACATTGGAGGGCCCGACCCCCTCTACGAGCAGTACGTC. Translated, it gives CASSPHIGGPDPLYEQYV.

The CDR3 loop reads CASSTPLRSSPLHF. In DNA form, the CDR3 reads TGTGCCAGCAGCACCCCCCTGAGATCATCACCCCTCCACTTT. The V and J genes are TRBV7-2 and TRBJ1-6, with D uncertain. CDR1 SGHTA and CDR2 FQGNSA come from the germline V gene. The CDR3 has 14 residues. Trimming stripped 5 bases from V and 10 bases from J, with 15 bases between.